Following are 26 T cell receptor beta chains from one sample sequenced in a study of blood T cell repertoires in COVID-19. Data came from immunoSEQ multiplex PCR; TCRdb stores just in-frame clones and leaves some out. The sample has about 120,000 clones, approximately 87% seen once. The sample consisted of peripheral blood. The receptors come from a woman aged 70-85 years with acute or convalescent COVID-19.

The chain couples TRBV5-1 to TRBJ1-2; 7 bases map to TRBD1. Germline V gene lookup returns CDR1 SGHRS and CDR2 YFSETQ. This CDR3 has 15 amino acids. Germline trimming cut 5 bases from V and 6 bases from J; bases unmatched to any gene: 13. Written as DNA, the CDR3 is TGCGCCAGCAGGCTACAGGGGATGTCTTCCGATGGCTACACCTTC. Translation: CASRLQGMSSDGYTF.

V usage is TRBV7-9 and J usage is TRBJ1-2, with 11 bases aligning to TRBD1. This CDR3 region has 16 residues. Germline CDR1 and CDR2: SEHNR and FQNEAQ (reference sequence). V trimming: 5 bases; J trimming: 8 bases; junction bases outside the gene matches: 13. CDR3 bases: TGTGCCAGCAGCCCCTCCGGGACAGGGGGATCGGAAGGCTACACCTTC. Translating gives CASSPSGTGGSEGYTF.

This chain uses TRBV18 with TRBJ2-7, with a tentative D call TRBD2 (5 bases). Deletions cut 3 bases from V and 0 bases from J, with 9 bases between. The CDR3 contains 14 residues. Germline lookup yields CDR1 KGHSH and CDR2 LQKENI. The CDR3 protein is CASSPNEGSYEQYF. The CDR3 bases are TGTGCCAGCTCACCGAATGAGGGCTCCTACGAGCAGTACTTC.

V gene TRBV28 combines with J gene TRBJ1-5; D perhaps matches TRBD1 (5 bases). V lost 8 bases and J 5 bases, leaving 22 bases between the germline ends. Germline V gives CDR1 MDHEN, CDR2 SYDVKM. There are 16 residues in the CDR3. The CDR3 is CASAPPGQSPHQPQHF. CDR3 nucleotide sequence: TGTGCCAGCGCCCCCCCCGGACAATCCCCCCATCAGCCCCAGCATTTT. Full variable domain (remainder filled in from reference TRBV28 and TRBJ1-5): DVKVTQSSRYLVKRTGEKVFLECVQDMDHENMFWYRQDPGLGLRLIYFSYDVKMKEKGDIPEGYSVSREKKERFSLILESASTNQTSMYLCASAPPGQSPHQPQHFGDGTRLSIL.

The gene calls are TRBV7-9 and TRBJ1-2; 8 bases align to TRBD1. The germline V gene encodes CDR1 SEHNR and CDR2 FQNEAQ (reference sequence). This CDR3 is built from 12 residues. V lost 6 bases to trimming and J lost 6 bases; unmatched junction nucleotides: 3. The CDR3 DNA is TGTGCCAGCAGTGACAGGGGTGATGGCTACACCTTC. Its protein product is CASSDRGDGYTF.

The genes are TRBV5-1 and TRBJ2-1; 7 bases map to TRBD1. This CDR3 spans 15 amino acids. Trimming at V came to 4 bases and at J to 3 bases, leaving 7 bases not matched to a gene. Germline V gene lookup returns CDR1 SGHRS and CDR2 YFSETQ. CDR3 region: CASSPPAGGYNEQFF. The CDR3 coding sequence is TGCGCCAGCAGCCCGCCGGCAGGGGGCTACAATGAGCAGTTCTTC.

The chain uses TRBV12-5 and TRBJ1-1; D remains unclear. Germline lookup yields CDR1 LGHNT and CDR2 FRNRAP. V was clipped by 6 bases and J by 1 base, with 3 bases between them. This CDR3 has 11 amino acids. This CDR3 is CASGQNTEAFF. CDR3 bases: TGTGCTAGTGGCCAGAACACTGAAGCTTTCTTT. The complete variable domain, with remaining parts taken from reference TRBV12-5 and TRBJ1-1, reads DARVTQTPRHKVTEMGQEVTMRCQPILGHNTVFWYRQTMMQGLELLAYFRNRAPLDDSGMPKDRFSAEMPDATLATLKIQPSEPRDSAVYFCASGQNTEAFFGQGTRLTVV.

V gene TRBV5-1 combines with J gene TRBJ2-2; 9 bases match TRBD1. CDR1 is SGHRS, CDR2 YFSETQ, per germline. Germline trimming cut 4 bases from V and 7 bases from J; bases unmatched to any gene: 8. This CDR3 has 15 amino acids. The CDR3 loop reads CASSQDRGEYGELFF. In DNA form, the CDR3 reads TGCGCCAGCAGCCAGGACAGGGGCGAGTACGGGGAGCTGTTTTTT.

A few counts support this clone. The chain employs TRBV28 and TRBJ1-2; D call uncertain. Germline CDR1 reads MDHEN; CDR2 reads SYDVKM. The CDR3 has 13 residues. Trimming cost V 6 bases and J 7 bases, with 15 bases left between them. This CDR3 is CASSLGLEGGYTF. For the CDR3, the DNA is TGTGCCAGCAGCCTAGGACTCGAAGGTGGCTACACCTTC.

The V gene is TRBV2, the J gene TRBJ2-3; 8 nucleotides line up with TRBD1. The junction had 8 bases not matched to a gene; V was cut back by 8 bases and J by 4 bases. Germline V lookup: CDR1 SNHLY, CDR2 FYNNEI. The CDR3 is 14 amino acids. For the CDR3, the DNA is TGTGCCAGCCAGGGACAGGTAGCATCAGATACGCAGTATTTT. Translated: CASQGQVASDTQYF.

This chain links TRBV28 with TRBJ1-2; TRBD1 is a possible D gene (6 bases). The CDR3 contains 16 residues. CDR1 is MDHEN and CDR2 is SYDVKM in the germline V gene. V lost 5 bases, J lost 7 bases, and 23 bases lay in between. In nucleotides, the CDR3 is TGTGCCAGCAGTGAAAGGGGGACTAATGAACTTCTTGGCTACACCTTC. Protein product: CASSERGTNELLGYTF.

In DNA form, the CDR3 reads TGTGCCATCAAGAAGACTATCGGGACTAATTACGGGGAGCTGTTTTTT. Translation: CAIKKTIGTNYGELFF. The gene calls are TRBV10-3 and TRBJ2-2; 7 bases are a match to TRBD2. This CDR3 region has 16 residues. In germline, CDR1 is ENHRY, CDR2 SYGVKD. The trim removed 7 bases at V and 7 bases at J, leaving 15 bases unmatched.

The chain's CDR3 is CASKKGQGVLSGNTIYF. In DNA, the CDR3 is TGCGCCAGCAAAAAAGGACAGGGGGTTCTCTCTGGAAACACCATATATTTT. This chain uses TRBV5-1 with TRBJ1-3; 10 nucleotides match TRBD1. Germline V gene data show CDR1 as SGHRS and CDR2 as YFSETQ. This CDR3 contains 17 residues. Germline trimming cut 6 bases from V and 0 bases from J; bases unmatched to any gene: 9.

The V and J genes are TRBV2 and TRBJ2-7, with D unclear. The CDR3 spans 13 residues. Germline V lookup: CDR1 SNHLY, CDR2 FYNNEI. The V end was cut by 7 bases, the J end by 7 bases, with 17 bases between. The CDR3 loop reads CASTSIGPREQYF. CDR3 DNA sequence: TGTGCCAGCACTTCCATCGGCCCGAGGGAGCAGTACTTC.

This rearrangement joins TRBV19 to TRBJ2-4; maybe TRBD1 (6 bases). Germline values: CDR1 LNHDA, CDR2 SQIVND (reference sequence). V lost 6 bases to trimming and J lost 2 bases, with 11 bases between them. The CDR3 totals 14 residues. CDR3 region: CASSRTDSKNIQYF. For the CDR3, the DNA is TGTGCCAGTAGCCGGACAGATTCCAAAAACATTCAGTACTTC.

This clone was observed once. The chain recombines TRBV28 with TRBJ1-6; a possible D gene is TRBD1 (6 bases). The CDR3 is 14 residues long. Germline V lookup: CDR1 MDHEN, CDR2 SYDVKM. V dropped 5 bases and J dropped 7 bases, with 12 bases sitting between them. The CDR3 nucleotides read TGTGCCAGCAGTCCAGGGGCGGTGAATTCACCCCTCCACTTT. Its protein product is CASSPGAVNSPLHF.

The rearrangement joins TRBV11-2 to TRBJ2-3, with 15 bases lining up with TRBD2. CDR3 length: 17 amino acids. After removal of 5 bases from V and 6 bases from J, the junction contained 9 bases not matched to a gene. The V gene's germline CDR1 is SGHAT and CDR2 FQNNGV. As DNA, the CDR3 is TGTGCCAGCAGCCCAGCCGGACTAGCGGGGGGGTGGGATACGCAGTATTTT. This encodes CASSPAGLAGGWDTQYF.

V and J are TRBV5-1 and TRBJ2-1, with D possibly TRBD1 on 6 matching bases. The CDR3 covers 11 residues. Trimming shortened V by 0 bases and J by 14 bases, and 9 bases separated the two germline ends. Germline loops: CDR1 SGHRS, CDR2 YFSETQ. The chain's CDR3 is CASSLVGQEFF. CDR3 in DNA: TGCGCCAGCAGCTTGGTGGGACAAGAGTTCTTC.

V is TRBV27 and J is TRBJ2-2, with D perhaps matching TRBD2 (6 bases). The V end was cut by 11 bases, the J end by 7 bases, with 17 bases between. The CDR3 is 13 residues long. Per germline, CDR1 MNHEY and CDR2 SMNVEV (reference sequence). CDR3 DNA sequence: TGTGCCCGCCCTGGGGAGGAGCACGGGGAGCTGTTTTTT. Protein product: CARPGEEHGELFF.

This chain joins TRBV7-3 and TRBJ2-3; D is possibly TRBD1 (6 bases). CDR1 is SGHTA, CDR2 FQGTGA, per germline. Trimming took 1 base from V and 2 from J, leaving 13 bases between them. This CDR3 has 16 amino acids. CDR3 amino acids: CASSLMSGANTDTQYF. CDR3 nucleotides: TGTGCCAGCAGCTTAATGTCAGGGGCAAACACAGATACGCAGTATTTT. Together with reference TRBV7-3 and TRBJ2-3, the CDR3 gives the full variable domain: GAGVSQTPSNKVTEKGKYVELRCDPISGHTALYWYRQSLGQGPEFLIYFQGTGAADDSGLPNDRFFAVRPEGSVSTLKIQRTERGDSAVYLCASSLMSGANTDTQYFGPGTRLTVL.

The chain joins TRBV6-5 to TRBJ1-6, with a weak D call TRBD1 (5 bases). Trimming left V 2 bases short and J 7 bases short, with 12 bases between. The germline V gene encodes CDR1 MNHEY and CDR2 SVGAGI. CDR3 length: 15 amino acids. CDR3 sequence reads: CASSYRQGLNSPLHF. CDR3 DNA sequence: TGTGCCAGCAGTTACAGGCAGGGCTTAAATTCACCCCTCCACTTT.

The rearrangement uses TRBV28 and TRBJ2-5; 7 bases line up with TRBD1. The length of the CDR3 is 14 residues. Germline-derived CDR1 and CDR2 are MDHEN and SYDVKM. J lost 1 base, V lost 7 bases, and 6 bases had no gene match. The DNA for the CDR3 is TGTGCCAGCACCATGGCAGGGGGCCAAGAGACCCAGTACTTC. Protein: CASTMAGGQETQYF.

This chain joins TRBV2 and TRBJ1-6; D is perhaps TRBD1 (5 bases). The germline CDR1 and CDR2 sequences are SNHLY and FYNNEI. The CDR3 consists of 14 residues. V lost 8 bases and J 9 bases, leaving 17 bases between the germline ends. The CDR3, as DNA: TGTGCCAGCTGTCTGGCGGGGGTGGGTTCACCCCTCCACTTT. Translating gives CASCLAGVGSPLHF. The complete variable domain, with remaining parts taken from reference TRBV2 and TRBJ1-6, reads EPEVTQTPSHQVTQMGQEVILRCVPISNHLYFYWYRQILGQKVEFLVSFYNNEISEKSEIFDDQFSVERPDGSNFTLKIRSTKLEDSAMYFCASCLAGVGSPLHFGNGTRLTVT.

Here the CDR3 reads CASSLSPLAGGLEQYF. DNA for the CDR3: TGTGCCAGCAGTTTATCCCCACTAGCGGGGGGGCTCGAGCAGTACTTC. The chain has TRBV27 and TRBJ2-7; 13 bases fit TRBD2. This CDR3 comprises 16 residues. Germline CDR1 is MNHEY and CDR2 is SMNVEV (reference sequence). V lost 0 bases and J lost 6; bases outside the gene matches: 5.

There are a few counts of this clone. The CDR3 is CASSLTGDWANYGYTF. CDR3 DNA: TGTGCCAGCAGTTTAACGGGGGATTGGGCTAACTATGGCTACACCTTC. The V gene is TRBV28, the J gene TRBJ1-2; D might be TRBD1 (5 bases). CDR1 MDHEN and CDR2 SYDVKM come from the germline V gene. The germline V and J ends were trimmed by 2 bases and 0 bases, with 13 bases remaining between them. This CDR3 contains 16 residues.

This clone has only a few counts. V usage is TRBV5-1 and J usage is TRBJ2-7; D is perhaps TRBD2 (6 bases). The CDR3 totals 15 residues. Germline V gives CDR1 SGHRS, CDR2 YFSETQ. The V gene lost 0 bases and the J gene lost 7 bases, with 17 bases spanning the gap. CDR3 in DNA: TGCGCCAGCAGCTTGGCCGGGGCGGGGACCGGGGAGCAGTACTTC. This encodes CASSLAGAGTGEQYF.